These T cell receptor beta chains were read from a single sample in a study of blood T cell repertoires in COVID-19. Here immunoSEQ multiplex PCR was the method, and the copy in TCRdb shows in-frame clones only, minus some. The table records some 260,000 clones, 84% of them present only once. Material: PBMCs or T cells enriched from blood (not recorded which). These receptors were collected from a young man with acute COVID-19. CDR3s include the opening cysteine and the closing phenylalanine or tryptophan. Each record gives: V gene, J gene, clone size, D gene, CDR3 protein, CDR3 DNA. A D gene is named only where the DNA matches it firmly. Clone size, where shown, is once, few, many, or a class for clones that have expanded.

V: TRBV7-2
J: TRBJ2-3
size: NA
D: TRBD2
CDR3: CASSLTGTSGGTDTQYF
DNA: TGTGCCAGCAGCTTAACGGGGACTAGCGGGGGAACAGATACGCAGTATTTT

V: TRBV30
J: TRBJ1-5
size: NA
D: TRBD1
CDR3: CAWGQAVNQPQHF
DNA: TGTGCCTGGGGACAGGCGGTTAATCAGCCCCAGCATTTT

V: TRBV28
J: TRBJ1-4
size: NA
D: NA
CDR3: CASSFTGIRSNEKLFF
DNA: TGTGCCAGCAGTTTTACGGGGATTCGGTCTAATGAAAAACTGTTTTTT

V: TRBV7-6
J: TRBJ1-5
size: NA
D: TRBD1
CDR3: CASSLSSTGNQPQHF
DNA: TGTGCCAGCAGCTTATCGTCGACAGGGAATCAGCCCCAGCATTTT

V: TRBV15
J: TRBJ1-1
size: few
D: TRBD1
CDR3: CATSRPGQGRRGAFF
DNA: TGTGCCACCAGCAGACCGGGACAGGGTCGTCGGGGAGCTTTCTTT

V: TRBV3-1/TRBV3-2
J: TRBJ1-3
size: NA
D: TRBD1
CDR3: CASSPGQGRNTIYF
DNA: TGTGCCAGCAGCCCGGGACAGGGTCGAAACACCATATATTTT

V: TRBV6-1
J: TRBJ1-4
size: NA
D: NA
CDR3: CASSDARVGELFF
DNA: TGTGCCAGCAGTGACGCACGAGTCGGGGAACTGTTTTTT

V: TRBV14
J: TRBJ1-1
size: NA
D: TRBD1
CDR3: CASSQADRAVNTEAFF
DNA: TGTGCCAGCAGCCAAGCGGACAGGGCCGTGAACACTGAAGCTTTCTTT

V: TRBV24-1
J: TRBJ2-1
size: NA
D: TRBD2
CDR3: CATSDFPSGSYNEQFF
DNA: TGTGCCACCAGTGATTTCCCTAGCGGGAGTTACAATGAGCAGTTCTTC

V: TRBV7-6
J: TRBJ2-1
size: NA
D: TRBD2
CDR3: CASSFSGTAHYNEQFF
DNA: TGTGCCAGCAGCTTTAGCGGGACCGCGCACTACAATGAGCAGTTCTTC

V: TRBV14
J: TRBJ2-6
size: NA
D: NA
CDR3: CASSQGRGTRYSGANVLTF
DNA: TGTGCCAGCAGCCAAGGGCGGGGGACACGATACTCTGGGGCCAACGTCCTGACTTTC

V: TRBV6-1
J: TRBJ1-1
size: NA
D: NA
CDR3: CASSDRGNTEAFF
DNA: TGTGCCAGCAGTGACCGGGGAAACACTGAAGCTTTCTTT

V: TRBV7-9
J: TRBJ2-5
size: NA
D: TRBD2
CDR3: CASSPGEGWETQYF
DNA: TGTGCCAGCAGCCCCGGGGAGGGGTGGGAGACCCAGTACTTC

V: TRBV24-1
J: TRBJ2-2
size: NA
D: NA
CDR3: CATQGVPTGELFF
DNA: TGTGCCACCCAGGGCGTGCCCACCGGGGAGCTGTTTTTT

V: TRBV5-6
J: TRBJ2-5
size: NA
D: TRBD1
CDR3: CASSFGTEGETQYF
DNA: TGTGCCAGCAGCTTCGGGACAGAAGGAGAGACCCAGTACTTC